The entry below describes one T cell receptor (beta chain). Its specificity is not known. The CDR3 sequence is 15 residues long. From germline, CDR1 is MNHEY and CDR2 SVGAGI. V dropped 2 bases and J dropped 5; count of bases not matched to a gene: 8. Thawed PBMCs were FACS-sorted into unstimulated CD4+CD25+CD127- regulatory T cells, CD4+CD25- non-regulatory cells, CD4 and CD8 cells. The data were taken from a study of Tregs in tolerant kidney transplant recipients. Study conclusions and caveats: The small number of patients limits these findings pending further validation. Tolerant patients' donor-specific Tregs expanded beyond overall Tregs, suggesting antigen-driven growth.

Some clones are missing from TCRdb's copy, which holds only in-frame ones; the method was immunoSEQ multiplex PCR. Among around 78,000 clones listed, less than 95% were seen once. Here the sequenced sample was Tregs from blood, taken before the transplant. The receptor comes from a human donor who received a combined kidney and bone marrow transplant. The chain links TRBV6-5 to TRBJ1-1; 7 nucleotides match TRBD1. The CDR3 reads CASSYLLPGGTEAFF. In nucleotides, the CDR3 is TGTGCCAGCAGTTACCTCTTACCAGGGGGAACTGAAGCTTTCTTT.